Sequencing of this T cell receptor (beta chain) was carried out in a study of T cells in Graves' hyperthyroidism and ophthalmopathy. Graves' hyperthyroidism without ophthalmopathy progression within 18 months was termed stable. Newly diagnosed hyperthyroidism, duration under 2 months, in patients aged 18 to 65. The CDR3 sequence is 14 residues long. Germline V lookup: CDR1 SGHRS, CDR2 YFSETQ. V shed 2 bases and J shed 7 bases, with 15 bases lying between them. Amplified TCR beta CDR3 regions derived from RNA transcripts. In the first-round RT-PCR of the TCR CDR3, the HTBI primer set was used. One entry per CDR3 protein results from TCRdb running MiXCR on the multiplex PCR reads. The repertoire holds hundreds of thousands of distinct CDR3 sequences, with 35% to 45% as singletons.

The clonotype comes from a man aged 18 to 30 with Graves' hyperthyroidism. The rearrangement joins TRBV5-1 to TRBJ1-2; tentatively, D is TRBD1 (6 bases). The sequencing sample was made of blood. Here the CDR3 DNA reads TGCGCCAGCAGCTTCCCGGGGGGGCACGGTGGCTACACCTTC. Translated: CASSFPGGHGGYTF.